A selection of T cell receptor beta chains follows, all from one sample in a study of control samples from healthy donors and cancer patients. Sequenced by immunoSEQ multiplex PCR; TCRdb stores in-frame clones only, minus some. The sample records about 160,000 clones, around 95% being singletons. Material: blood. The receptors shown here come from a woman aged 40-49 years in good health. The CDR3 runs from the conserved cysteine through the conserved F or W. The listing skips clone size in some rows; elsewhere it reads once, few, many or a size class.

CDR3 length	clone size	V gene	J gene	CDR3 protein
12	.	TRBV29-1	TRBJ2-7	CSVEDYSYEQYF
12	.	TRBV13	TRBJ2-1	CASSRTANEQFF
14	few	TRBV5-1	TRBJ2-7	CASSLGVSGDEQYF
14	.	TRBV10-3	TRBJ1-4	CAISGTGLNEKLFF
14	.	TRBV19	TRBJ1-5	CASNRWESNQPQHF
15	.	TRBV4-3	TRBJ2-3	CASSRLSSSTDTQYF
15	.	TRBV9	TRBJ1-1	CASSVVFGGTTEAFF
14	once	TRBV19	TRBJ1-5	CASRQGASNQPQHF
17	.	TRBV4-1	TRBJ1-5	CASSQGVTESTTQPQHF
14	.	TRBV2	TRBJ1-1	CASSSIQGGTEAFF
12	.	TRBV11-2	TRBJ2-1	CASSGDPNEQFF
16	.	TRBV6-5	TRBJ2-1	CASSFRVAASYNEQFF
13	.	TRBV5-4	TRBJ1-2	CASSPSLGNTYTF
13	.	TRBV5-4	TRBJ2-3	CASSLAATDTQYF
16	.	TRBV9	TRBJ2-3	CASSVGAGGRTDTQYF
16	.	TRBV4-1	TRBJ2-2	CASSQEQRGDTGELFF
15	.	TRBV7-3	TRBJ2-1	CASSSLAGKVNEQFF
14	.	TRBV10-3	TRBJ2-7	CAITPGTSGYEQYF
18	.	TRBV7-2	TRBJ2-1	CASSLEPVARSFYNEQFF
14	.	TRBV7-9	TRBJ1-2	CASSPPLQGYGYTF
13	.	TRBV7-2	TRBJ1-2	CASSSQGGVGYTF
13	.	TRBV6-5	TRBJ2-7	CASSFRSTYEQYF
14	.	TRBV5-6	TRBJ1-5	CASSIGGFDQPQHF
13	.	TRBV2	TRBJ1-6	CASRDRGPSPLHF